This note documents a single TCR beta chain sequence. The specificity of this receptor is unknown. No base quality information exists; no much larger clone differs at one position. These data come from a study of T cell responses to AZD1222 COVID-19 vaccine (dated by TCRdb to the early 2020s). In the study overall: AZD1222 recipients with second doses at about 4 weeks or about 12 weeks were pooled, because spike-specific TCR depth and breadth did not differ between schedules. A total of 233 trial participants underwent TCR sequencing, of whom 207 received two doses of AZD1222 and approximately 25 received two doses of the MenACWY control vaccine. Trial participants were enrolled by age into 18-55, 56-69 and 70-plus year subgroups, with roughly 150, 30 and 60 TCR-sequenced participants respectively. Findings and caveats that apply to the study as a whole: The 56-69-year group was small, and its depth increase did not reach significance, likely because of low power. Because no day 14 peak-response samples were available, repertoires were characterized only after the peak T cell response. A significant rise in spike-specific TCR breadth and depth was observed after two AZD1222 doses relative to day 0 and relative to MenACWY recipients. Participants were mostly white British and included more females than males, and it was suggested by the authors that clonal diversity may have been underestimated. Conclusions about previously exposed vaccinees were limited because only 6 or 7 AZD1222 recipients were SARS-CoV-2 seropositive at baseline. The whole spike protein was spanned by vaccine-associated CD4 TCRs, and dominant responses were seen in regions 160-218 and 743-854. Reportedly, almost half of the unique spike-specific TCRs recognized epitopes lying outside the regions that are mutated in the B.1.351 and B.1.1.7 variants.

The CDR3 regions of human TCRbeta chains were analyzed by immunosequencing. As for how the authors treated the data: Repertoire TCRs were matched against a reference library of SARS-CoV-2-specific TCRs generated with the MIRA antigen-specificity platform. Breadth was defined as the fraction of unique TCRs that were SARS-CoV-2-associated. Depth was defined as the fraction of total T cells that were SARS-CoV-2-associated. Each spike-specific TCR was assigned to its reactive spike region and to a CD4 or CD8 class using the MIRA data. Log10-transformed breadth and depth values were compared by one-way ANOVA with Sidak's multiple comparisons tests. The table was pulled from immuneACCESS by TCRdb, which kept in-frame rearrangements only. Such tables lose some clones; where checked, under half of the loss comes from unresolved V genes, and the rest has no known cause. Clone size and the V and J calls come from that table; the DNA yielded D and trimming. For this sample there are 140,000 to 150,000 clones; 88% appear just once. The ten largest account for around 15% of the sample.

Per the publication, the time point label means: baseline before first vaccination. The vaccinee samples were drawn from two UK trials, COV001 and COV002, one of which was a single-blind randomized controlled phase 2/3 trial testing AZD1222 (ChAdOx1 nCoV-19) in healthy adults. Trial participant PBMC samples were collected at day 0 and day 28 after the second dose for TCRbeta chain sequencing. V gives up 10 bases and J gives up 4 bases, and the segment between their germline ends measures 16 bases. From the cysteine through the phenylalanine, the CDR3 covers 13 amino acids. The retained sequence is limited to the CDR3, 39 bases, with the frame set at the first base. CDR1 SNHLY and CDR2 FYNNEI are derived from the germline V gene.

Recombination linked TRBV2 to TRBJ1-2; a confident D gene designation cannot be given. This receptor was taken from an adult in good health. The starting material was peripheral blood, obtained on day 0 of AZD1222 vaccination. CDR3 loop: CATRPGPAYGYTF. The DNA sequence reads TGTGCCACCCGACCGGGTCCGGCCTATGGCTACACCTTC.